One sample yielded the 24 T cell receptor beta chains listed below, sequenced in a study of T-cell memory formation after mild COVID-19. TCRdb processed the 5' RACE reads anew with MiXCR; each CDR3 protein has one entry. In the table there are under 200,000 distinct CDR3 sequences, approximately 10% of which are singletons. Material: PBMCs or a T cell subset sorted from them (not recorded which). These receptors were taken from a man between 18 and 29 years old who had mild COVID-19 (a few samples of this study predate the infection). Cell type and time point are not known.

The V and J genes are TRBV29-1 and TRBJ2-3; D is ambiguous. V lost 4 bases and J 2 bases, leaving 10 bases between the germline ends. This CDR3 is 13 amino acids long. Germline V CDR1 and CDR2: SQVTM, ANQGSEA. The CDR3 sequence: CSVAPRHTDTQYF. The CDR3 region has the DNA TGCAGCGTTGCACCACGACACACAGATACGCAGTATTTT.

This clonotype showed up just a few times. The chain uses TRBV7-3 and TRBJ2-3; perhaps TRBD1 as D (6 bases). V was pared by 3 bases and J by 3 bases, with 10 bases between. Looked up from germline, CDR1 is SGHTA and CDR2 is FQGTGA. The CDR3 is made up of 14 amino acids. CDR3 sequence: CASSFQGGTDTQYF. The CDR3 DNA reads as TGTGCCAGCAGCTTTCAAGGGGGAACAGATACGCAGTATTTT.

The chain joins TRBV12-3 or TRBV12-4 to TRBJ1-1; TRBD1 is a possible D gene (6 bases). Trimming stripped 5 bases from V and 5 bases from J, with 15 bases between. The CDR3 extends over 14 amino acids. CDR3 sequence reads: CASSPSDRNTEAFF. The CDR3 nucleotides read TGTGCCAGCAGTCCCTCTGACAGGAATACTGAAGCTTTCTTT.

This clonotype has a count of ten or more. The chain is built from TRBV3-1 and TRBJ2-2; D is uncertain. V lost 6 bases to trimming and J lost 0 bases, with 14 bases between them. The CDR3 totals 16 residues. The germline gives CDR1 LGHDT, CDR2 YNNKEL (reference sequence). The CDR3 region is CASSPTVSTNTGELFF. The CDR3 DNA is TGTGCCAGCAGTCCGACCGTGTCCACGAACACCGGGGAGCTGTTTTTT.

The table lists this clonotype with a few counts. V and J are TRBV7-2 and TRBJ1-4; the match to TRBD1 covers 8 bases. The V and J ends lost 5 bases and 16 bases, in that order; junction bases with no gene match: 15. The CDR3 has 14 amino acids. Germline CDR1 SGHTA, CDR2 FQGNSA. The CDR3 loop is CASSADRGPYIPFF. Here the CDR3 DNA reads TGTGCCAGCAGCGCCGACAGGGGCCCGTATATTCCGTTTTTT.

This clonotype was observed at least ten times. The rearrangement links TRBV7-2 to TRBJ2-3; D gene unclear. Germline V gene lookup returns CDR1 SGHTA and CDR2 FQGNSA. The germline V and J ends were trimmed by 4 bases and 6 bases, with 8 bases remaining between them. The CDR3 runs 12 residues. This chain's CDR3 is CASSWLRDTQYF. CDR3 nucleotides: TGTGCCAGCAGCTGGCTTAGGGATACGCAGTATTTT.

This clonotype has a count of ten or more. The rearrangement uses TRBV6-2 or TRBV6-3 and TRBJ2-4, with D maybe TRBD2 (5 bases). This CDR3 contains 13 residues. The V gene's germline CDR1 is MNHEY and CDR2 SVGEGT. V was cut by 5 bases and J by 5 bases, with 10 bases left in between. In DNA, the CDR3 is TGTGCCAGCAGTGAGCCCGGGGAAAACATTCAGTACTTC. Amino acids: CASSEPGENIQYF.

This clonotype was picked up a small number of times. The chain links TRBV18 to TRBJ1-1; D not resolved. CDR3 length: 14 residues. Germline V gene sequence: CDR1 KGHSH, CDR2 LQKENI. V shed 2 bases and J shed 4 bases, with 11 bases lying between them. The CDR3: CASSPSDVGTEAFF. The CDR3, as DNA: TGTGCCAGCTCACCAAGCGATGTGGGCACTGAAGCTTTCTTT.

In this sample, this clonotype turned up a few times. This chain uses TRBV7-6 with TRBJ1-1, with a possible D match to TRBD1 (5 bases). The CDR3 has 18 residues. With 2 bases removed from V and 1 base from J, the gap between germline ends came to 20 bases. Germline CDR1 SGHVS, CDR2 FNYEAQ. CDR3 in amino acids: CASSLISLSYRRNTEAFF. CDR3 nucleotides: TGTGCCAGCAGCTTAATTTCTTTAAGTTACAGGCGGAACACTGAAGCTTTCTTT.

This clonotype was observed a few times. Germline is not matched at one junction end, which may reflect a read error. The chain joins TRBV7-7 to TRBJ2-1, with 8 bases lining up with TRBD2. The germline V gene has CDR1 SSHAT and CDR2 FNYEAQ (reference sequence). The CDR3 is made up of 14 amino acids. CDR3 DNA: TGTGCTAGCAGTCGGGGGGGTCAGTTTGATGAGCAGTTCTTC. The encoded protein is CASSRGGQFDEQFF. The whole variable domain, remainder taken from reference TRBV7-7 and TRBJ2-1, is GAGVSQSPRYKVTKRGQDVTLRCDPISSHATLYWYQQALGQGPEFLTYFNYEAQPDKSGLPSDRFSAERPEGSISTLTIQRTEQRDSAMYRCASSRGGQFDEQFFGPGTRLTVL.

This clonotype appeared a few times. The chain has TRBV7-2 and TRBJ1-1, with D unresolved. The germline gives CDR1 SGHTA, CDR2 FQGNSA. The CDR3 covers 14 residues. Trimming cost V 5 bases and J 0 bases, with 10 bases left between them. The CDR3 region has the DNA TGTGCCAGCAGCCCCCACGAGTTGAACACTGAAGCTTTCTTT. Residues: CASSPHELNTEAFF. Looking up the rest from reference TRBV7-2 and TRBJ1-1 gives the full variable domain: GAGVSQSPSNKVTEKGKDVELRCDPISGHTALYWYRQSLGQGLEFLIYFQGNSAPDKSGLPSDRFSAERTGGSVSTLTIQRTQQEDSAVYLCASSPHELNTEAFFGQGTRLTVV.

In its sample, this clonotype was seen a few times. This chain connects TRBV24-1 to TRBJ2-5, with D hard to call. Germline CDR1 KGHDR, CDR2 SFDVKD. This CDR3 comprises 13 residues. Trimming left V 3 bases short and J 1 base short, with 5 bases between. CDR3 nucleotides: TGTGCCACCAGTGATGCTGCCCAAGAGACCCAGTACTTC. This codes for CATSDAAQETQYF.

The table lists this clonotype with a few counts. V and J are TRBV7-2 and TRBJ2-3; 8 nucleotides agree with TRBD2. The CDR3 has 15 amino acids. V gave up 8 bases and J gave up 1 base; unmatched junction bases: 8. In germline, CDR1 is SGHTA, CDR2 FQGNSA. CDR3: CASGGGLGGTDTQYF. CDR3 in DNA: TGTGCCAGCGGAGGGGGACTAGGGGGCACAGATACGCAGTATTTT.

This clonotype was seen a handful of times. This CDR3 reads CASSPRIRTDTQYF. DNA of the CDR3: TGCGCCAGCAGCCCTAGAATCCGCACAGATACGCAGTATTTT. The rearrangement links TRBV4-3 to TRBJ2-3; D gene ambiguous. Germline V gene data show CDR1 as LGHNA and CDR2 as YSLEER. The V end was cut by 4 bases, the J end by 1 base, with 9 bases between. CDR3 length: 14 residues.

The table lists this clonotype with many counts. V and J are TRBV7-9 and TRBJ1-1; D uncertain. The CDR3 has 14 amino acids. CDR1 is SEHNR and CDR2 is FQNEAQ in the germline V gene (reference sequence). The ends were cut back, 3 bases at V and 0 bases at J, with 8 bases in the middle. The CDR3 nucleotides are TGTGCCAGCAGCTTTTGGGCCTTGAACACTGAAGCTTTCTTT. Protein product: CASSFWALNTEAFF.

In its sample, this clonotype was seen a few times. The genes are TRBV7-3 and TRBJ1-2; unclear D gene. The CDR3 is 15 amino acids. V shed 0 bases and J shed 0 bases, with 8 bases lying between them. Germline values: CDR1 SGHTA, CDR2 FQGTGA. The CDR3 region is CASSLTSGANYGYTF. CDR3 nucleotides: TGTGCCAGCAGCTTAACGTCCGGAGCTAACTATGGCTACACCTTC.

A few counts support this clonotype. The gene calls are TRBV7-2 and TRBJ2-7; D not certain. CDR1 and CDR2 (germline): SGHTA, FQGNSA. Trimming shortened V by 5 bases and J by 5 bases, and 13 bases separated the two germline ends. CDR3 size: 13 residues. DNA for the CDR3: TGTGCCAGCAGCCCTCTTTGGTCAGACGAGCAGTACTTC. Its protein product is CASSPLWSDEQYF.

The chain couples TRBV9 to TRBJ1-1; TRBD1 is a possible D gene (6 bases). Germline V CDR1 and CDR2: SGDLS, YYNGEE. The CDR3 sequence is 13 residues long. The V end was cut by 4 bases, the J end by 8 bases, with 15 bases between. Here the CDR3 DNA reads TGTGCCAGCAGCTCACGATTAACAGGGGAAGCTTTCTTT. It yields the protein CASSSRLTGEAFF.

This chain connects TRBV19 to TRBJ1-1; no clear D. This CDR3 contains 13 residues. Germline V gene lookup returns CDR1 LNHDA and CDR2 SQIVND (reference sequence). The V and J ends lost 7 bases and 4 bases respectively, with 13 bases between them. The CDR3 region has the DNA TGTGCCAGTACCCAATTATCGGGCACTGAAGCTTTCTTT. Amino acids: CASTQLSGTEAFF. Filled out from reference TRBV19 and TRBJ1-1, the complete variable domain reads DGGITQSPKYLFRKEGQNVTLSCEQNLNHDAMYWYRQDPGQGLRLIYYSQIVNDFQKGDIAEGYSVSREKKESFPLTVTSAQKNPTAFYLCASTQLSGTEAFFGQGTRLTVV.

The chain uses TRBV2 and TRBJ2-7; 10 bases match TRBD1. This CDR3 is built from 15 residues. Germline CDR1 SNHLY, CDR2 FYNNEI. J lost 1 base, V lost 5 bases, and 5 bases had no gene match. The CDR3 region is CASSRTGQGSYEQYF. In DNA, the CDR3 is TGTGCCAGCAGTCGAACGGGACAGGGGTCCTACGAGCAGTACTTC.

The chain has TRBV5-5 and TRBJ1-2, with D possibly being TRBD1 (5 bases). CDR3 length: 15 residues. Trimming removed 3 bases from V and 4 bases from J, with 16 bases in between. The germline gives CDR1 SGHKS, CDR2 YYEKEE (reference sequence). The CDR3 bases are TGTGCCAGCAGCTCCGGGACTGGATTGGGCTATGGCTACACCTTC. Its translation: CASSSGTGLGYGYTF.

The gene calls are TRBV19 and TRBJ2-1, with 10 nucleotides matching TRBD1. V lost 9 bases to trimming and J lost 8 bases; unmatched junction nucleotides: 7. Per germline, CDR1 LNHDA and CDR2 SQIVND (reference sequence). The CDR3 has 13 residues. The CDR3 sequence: CASQVTGGDEQFF. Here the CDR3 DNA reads TGTGCCAGCCAAGTGACAGGGGGCGATGAGCAGTTCTTC.

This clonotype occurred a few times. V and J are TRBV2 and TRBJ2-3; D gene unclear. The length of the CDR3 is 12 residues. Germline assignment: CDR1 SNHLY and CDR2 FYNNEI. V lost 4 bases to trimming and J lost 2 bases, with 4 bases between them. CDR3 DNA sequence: TGTGCCAGCAGTGTCGTCACAGATACGCAGTATTTT. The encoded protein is CASSVVTDTQYF.

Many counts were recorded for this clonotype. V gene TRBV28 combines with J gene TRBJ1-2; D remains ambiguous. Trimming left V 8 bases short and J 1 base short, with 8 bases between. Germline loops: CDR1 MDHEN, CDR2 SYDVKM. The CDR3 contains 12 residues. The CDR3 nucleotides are TGTGCCAGCGGCGGCTTTAACTATGGCTACACCTTC. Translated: CASGGFNYGYTF.